This T cell receptor (beta chain) was documented in a study of early T cells in non-severe SARS-CoV-2 infection. Study context: Investigators sequenced bulk RNA drawn from unsorted whole blood, and chains remained unpaired. Findings and caveats of the study: A preference for anti-spike CD8 responses marked VDJdb matching, which missed private and CD4 specificities.

Note on this clonotype: Its antigen is not known.

The library protocol tagged individual cDNA molecules with unique molecular identifiers. Each CDR3 protein is one row after TCRdb ran MiXCR on the 5' RACE reads. The table has 45,000 or so distinct CDR3 sequences, approximately 10% seen once. Germline-derived CDR1 and CDR2 are DFQATT and SNEGSKA (reference sequence). Trimming shortened V by 5 bases and J by 0 bases, and 14 bases separated the two germline ends. This CDR3 region has 14 residues. This receptor was obtained from an adult who was a healthcare worker with PCR-confirmed SARS-CoV-2 infection or an uninfected control (not recorded which). The sequenced material came from whole blood. J is TRBJ2-7 and V is TRBV20-1; D unclear. The CDR3, as DNA: TGCAGTGCTGGACGGCAGTTCGGCTCCTACGAGCAGTACTTC. As protein: CSAGRQFGSYEQYF.